Below, 17 T cell receptor beta chains from the same sample are listed, as sequenced in a study of T cell changes during pregnancy in multiple sclerosis. Sequencing used immunoSEQ multiplex PCR; TCRdb keeps in-frame clones, though not all of them. Here the sample spans about 14,000 clones, 85% to 95% being singletons. The sequences come from peripheral blood, collected in the second trimester of pregnancy. These receptors originate from a female donor in good health, enrolled as a control in a pregnancy study.

This clone was detected only once. The chain's CDR3 is CASSLQAGGVQPQHF. CDR3 nucleotide sequence: TGTGCCAGCAGTTTGCAGGCAGGGGGTGTTCAGCCCCAGCATTTT. The genes are TRBV28 and TRBJ1-5, with TRBD1 identical over 7 bases. Germline CDR1 and CDR2: MDHEN and SYDVKM. This CDR3 comprises 15 residues. Unmatched junction bases numbered 8, after V lost 3 bases and J lost 6 bases.

The chain has TRBV7-9 and TRBJ2-5, with D possibly TRBD2 on 6 matching bases. Germline V CDR1 and CDR2: SEHNR, FQNEAQ (reference sequence). This CDR3 comprises 16 residues. V dropped 5 bases and J dropped 7 bases, with 23 bases sitting between them. The CDR3 DNA reads as TGTGCCAGCAGCGTCAACCGCGGGACCCGATCTGGGACCCAGTACTTC. Residues: CASSVNRGTRSGTQYF.

The chain links TRBV6-5 to TRBJ1-3, with D uncertain. The CDR3 extends over 15 amino acids. Between the trimmed V and J ends, which lost 0 bases and 1 base, there was a span of 7 bases. The germline gives CDR1 MNHEY, CDR2 SVGAGI. The CDR3 DNA is TGTGCCAGCAGTTACTCGGAGGGTTCTGGAAACACCATATATTTT. Translated: CASSYSEGSGNTIYF.

The chain employs TRBV29-1 and TRBJ1-1, with D unclear. The CDR3 spans 12 residues. Looked up from germline, CDR1 is SQVTM and CDR2 is ANQGSEA. V gave up 5 bases and J gave up 8 bases, with 15 bases separating them. The CDR3 coding sequence is TGCAGCGTTTCCATGGGAGATTCCGAAGCTTTCTTT. It yields the protein CSVSMGDSEAFF. Drawing the rest from reference TRBV29-1 and TRBJ1-1, the complete variable domain is SAVISQKPSRDICQRGTSLTIQCQVDSQVTMMFWYRQQPGQSLTLIATANQGSEATYESGFVIDKFPISRPNLTFSTLTVSNMSPEDSSIYLCSVSMGDSEAFFGQGTRLTVV.

The chain recombines TRBV19 with TRBJ1-1, with TRBD1 as a possible D gene (5 bases). The CDR3 length is 14 residues. Trimming left V 5 bases short and J 0 bases short, with 10 bases between. The germline V gene has CDR1 LNHDA and CDR2 SQIVND (reference sequence). CDR3 amino acids: CASSFKTVNTEAFF. The CDR3, as DNA: TGTGCCAGTAGTTTCAAGACAGTGAACACTGAAGCTTTCTTT.

CDR3 DNA sequence: TGTGCCAGCAGCCAAGAAGATACCGGGATCTCCTACGAGCAGTACTTC. As protein: CASSQEDTGISYEQYF. This sequence joins TRBV4-2 and TRBJ2-7, with TRBD2 as a possible D gene (5 bases). The germline V and J ends were trimmed by 0 bases and 0 bases, with 12 bases remaining between them. Per the germline V gene, CDR1 is LGHNA and CDR2 is YNFKEQ. The CDR3 loop spans 16 amino acids.

The chain joins TRBV7-6 to TRBJ1-3, with D unclear. Germline CDR1 SGHVS, CDR2 FNYEAQ. The CDR3 is 13 residues long. V lost 3 bases, J lost 7 bases, and 10 bases lay in between. In DNA, the CDR3 is TGTGCCAGCAGCTTGGAGGCATTGAACACCATATATTTT. As protein: CASSLEALNTIYF.

The J gene is TRBJ2-7, the V gene TRBV11-3; 7 nucleotides agree with TRBD2. This CDR3 region has 15 residues. Germline V gene lookup returns CDR1 SGHNT and CDR2 YENEEA. Trimming at V came to 5 bases and at J to 2 bases, leaving 9 bases not matched to a gene. CDR3 sequence (DNA): TGTGCCAGCAGCGGGAGCGGGACCCCACCCTACGAGCAGTACTTC. This translates into CASSGSGTPPYEQYF.

The chain couples TRBV18 to TRBJ1-1; perhaps TRBD1 as D (6 bases). CDR3 length: 14 residues. Per germline, CDR1 KGHSH and CDR2 LQKENI. Trimming removed 5 bases from V and 1 base from J, with 11 bases in between. The CDR3 loop is CASSAQGSNTEAFF. The CDR3 DNA reads TGTGCCAGCTCAGCTCAGGGGTCGAACACTGAAGCTTTCTTT.

The table lists this clone with a count of one. The V gene is TRBV4-3, the J gene TRBJ1-1; maybe TRBD1 (6 bases). Germline assignment: CDR1 LGHNA and CDR2 YSLEER. Trimming shortened V by 0 bases and J by 1 base, and 15 bases separated the two germline ends. This CDR3 is built from 17 residues. Here the CDR3 reads CASSQDRIRTANTEAFF. CDR3 sequence (DNA): TGCGCCAGCAGCCAAGACAGAATCCGGACAGCGAACACTGAAGCTTTCTTT.

The gene calls are TRBV16 and TRBJ2-2, with no clear D. This CDR3 spans 14 amino acids. Per the germline V gene, CDR1 is KGHSY and CDR2 is FQNENV. V was cut by 1 base and J by 5 bases, with 8 bases left in between. CDR3 DNA: TGTGCCAGCAGCCAATACAGCCCGACCGGGGAGCTGTTTTTT. Protein product: CASSQYSPTGELFF.

The chain recombines TRBV30 with TRBJ2-1; D is uncertain. CDR1 GTSNPN and CDR2 SVGIG come from the germline V gene (reference sequence). The length of the CDR3 is 12 residues. V was pared by 2 bases and J by 2 bases, with 4 bases between. DNA of the CDR3: TGTGCCTGGAGTCTAACCTACAATGAGCAGTTCTTC. It encodes CAWSLTYNEQFF.

The gene calls are TRBV5-6 and TRBJ2-3, with D perhaps matching TRBD2 (6 bases). The germline CDR1 and CDR2 sequences are SGHDT and YYEEEE. Deletions cut 0 bases from V and 3 bases from J, with 8 bases between. The CDR3 runs to 14 residues. DNA for the CDR3: TGTGCCAGCAGCTTGGGACTAGTAACAGATACGCAGTATTTT. It specifies CASSLGLVTDTQYF.

The chain links TRBV4-1 to TRBJ1-2, with D unresolved. There are 17 residues in the CDR3. The germline V gene has CDR1 MGHRA and CDR2 YSYEKL. V lost 0 bases and J 8 bases, leaving 22 bases between the germline ends. CDR3 loop: CASSQDAASGNLRGYTF. Written as DNA, the CDR3 is TGCGCCAGCAGCCAAGATGCGGCTAGCGGGAATTTACGGGGCTACACCTTC.

The V gene is TRBV7-2, the J gene TRBJ1-1; 10 nucleotides agree with TRBD1. Germline-derived CDR1 and CDR2 are SGHTA and FQGNSA. Germline trimming cut 5 bases from V and 5 bases from J; bases unmatched to any gene: 5. The CDR3 extends over 14 amino acids. This chain's CDR3 is CASSRDRGSTEAFF. In nucleotides, the CDR3 is TGTGCCAGCAGCCGGGACAGGGGAAGTACTGAAGCTTTCTTT.

The chain joins TRBV29-1 to TRBJ1-2, with D unclear. Germline loops: CDR1 SQVTM, CDR2 ANQGSEA. The CDR3 runs 14 residues. Between the trimmed V and J ends, which lost 4 bases and 2 bases, there was a span of 14 bases. The CDR3 is CSVADGVGNYGYTF. CDR3 sequence (DNA): TGCAGCGTTGCTGACGGGGTTGGGAACTATGGCTACACCTTC.

V is TRBV11-2 and J is TRBJ2-3, with D tentatively TRBD2 (6 bases). The CDR3 has 14 residues. V lost 3 bases and J 3 bases, leaving 10 bases between the germline ends. From germline, CDR1 is SGHAT and CDR2 FQNNGV. CDR3 sequence: CASSLAGGTDTQYF. As DNA, the CDR3 is TGTGCCAGCAGCTTGGCAGGAGGGACAGATACGCAGTATTTT.